The 7 T cell receptor beta chains in this list originate from one sample, sequenced in a study of control samples from healthy donors and cancer patients. Only in-frame clones appear in the TCRdb table, and some are missing; sequencing was by immunoSEQ multiplex PCR. Of roughly 100,000 clones listed, around 90% are singletons. What was sequenced was blood. The receptors come from a woman aged 18 to 35 in good health.

V and J are TRBV6-5 and TRBJ2-7; weak D call: TRBD1 (5 bases). The CDR3 is 14 amino acids. Between the trimmed V and J ends, which lost 2 bases and 2 bases, there was a span of 10 bases. Germline-derived CDR1 and CDR2 are MNHEY and SVGAGI. CDR3 DNA sequence: TGTGCCAGCAGTTACGTTGCAGGGCCCTACGAGCAGTACTTC. This gives the protein CASSYVAGPYEQYF.

The chain carries TRBV5-1 and TRBJ1-2; 9 positions match TRBD1. Germline V CDR1 and CDR2: SGHRS, YFSETQ. The CDR3 sequence is 13 residues long. With V trimmed by 4 bases and J by 7 bases, 5 bases remained unmatched. CDR3 DNA: TGCGCCAGCAGCCCCGGACAGGGGACTGGCTACACCTTC. It yields the protein CASSPGQGTGYTF.

This clone was detected a few times. The gene calls are TRBV14 and TRBJ1-2, with a possible D match to TRBD1 (6 bases). V was shortened by 1 base and J by 8 bases, with 11 bases between the two germline ends. The CDR3 loop spans 13 amino acids. CDR1 and CDR2 from the germline V gene are SGHDN and FVKESK. CDR3 region: CASSQAGRGGYTF. For the CDR3, the DNA is TGTGCCAGCAGCCAAGCTGGGAGGGGGGGCTACACCTTC.

The V and J genes are TRBV27 and TRBJ2-7; possible D gene TRBD2, 6 bases. CDR1 and CDR2 from the germline V gene are MNHEY and SMNVEV (reference sequence). The CDR3 has 14 residues. The V and J ends lost 6 bases and 3 bases respectively, with 15 bases between them. The CDR3 nucleotides are TGTGCCAGCAGCCCTAGAGGGACTCTCTACGAGCAGTACTTC. Protein: CASSPRGTLYEQYF.

The V and J genes are TRBV4-3 and TRBJ1-5; no firm D call. The V and J ends lost 0 bases and 7 bases respectively, with 13 bases between them. The CDR3 extends over 15 amino acids. Looked up from germline, CDR1 is LGHNA and CDR2 is YSLEER. This CDR3 is CASSQDRAVSQPQHF. CDR3 nucleotide sequence: TGCGCCAGCAGCCAAGATCGGGCAGTCTCCCAGCCCCAGCATTTT.

The CDR3 sequence: CASSQDLTGYEKLFF. The DNA of the CDR3 is TGCGCCAGCAGCCAAGATCTGACAGGGTATGAAAAACTGTTTTTT. The chain is built from TRBV4-1 and TRBJ1-4, with TRBD1 identical over 7 bases. The CDR3 sequence is 15 residues long. Germline V gene data show CDR1 as MGHRA and CDR2 as YSYEKL. J was trimmed by 6 bases and V by 0 bases; bases with no gene match: 4.

The chain has TRBV10-3 and TRBJ1-2; no definite D call. Germline V CDR1 and CDR2: ENHRY, SYGVKD. The V gene lost 4 bases and the J gene lost 8 bases, with 14 bases spanning the gap. The CDR3 runs to 13 residues. CDR3 in DNA: TGTGCCATCAGTGGCCCCCGGGTCGGCGGCTACACCTTC. It encodes CAISGPRVGGYTF.